A selection of T cell receptor beta chains follows, all from one sample in a study of response to subunit inactivated influenza vaccine. One entry per CDR3 protein results from TCRdb running MiXCR on the RT-PCR reads. The sample holds a few hundred thousand distinct CDR3 sequences, 12% to 15% seen once. The sample in question was PBMCs from blood, obtained about 11 days after vaccination. These receptor sequences come from a man in his forties or fifties who received an inactivated influenza vaccine. The CDR3 runs from the conserved cysteine through the conserved F or W. The D gene is left open where the match is weak. The size field is filled for only some rows; it gives once, few, many or a size class.

J,V,size,D,CDR3,DNA
TRBJ1-4,TRBV20-1,few,NA,CSATLPTNEKLFF,TGCAGTGCTACGTTGCCAACTAATGAAAAACTGTTTTTT
TRBJ2-2,TRBV6-2/TRBV6-3,NA,NA,CASSYSKVRRGWTGELFF,TGTGCCAGCAGTTACTCGAAGGTCCGACGGGGTTGGACCGGGGAGCTGTTTTTT
TRBJ2-7,TRBV27,few,TRBD1,CASSRTGGREQYF,TGTGCCAGCAGTCGAACAGGGGGCCGCGAGCAGTACTTC
TRBJ2-3,TRBV20-1,few,NA,CSATGLLDTQYF,TGCAGTGCAACCGGGCTATTGGATACGCAGTATTTT
TRBJ1-5,TRBV6-1,NA,NA,CASSEERNQPQHF,TGTGCCAGCAGTGAGGAGAGAAATCAGCCCCAGCATTTT
TRBJ2-2,TRBV20-1,NA,NA,CSARRQSNTGELFF,TGCAGTGCTAGAAGACAGTCGAACACCGGGGAGCTGTTTTTT
TRBJ2-1,TRBV20-1,NA,NA,CSARDQWVGGSEQFF,TGCAGTGCTAGAGATCAGTGGGTGGGGGGCAGTGAGCAGTTCTTC
TRBJ2-1,TRBV5-1,few,NA,CASSPRASQSYNEQFF,TGCGCCAGCAGCCCCCGGGCTAGCCAATCCTACAATGAGCAGTTCTTC
TRBJ1-1,TRBV15,NA,TRBD1,CATSRTGVTEAFF,TGTGCCACCAGCAGAACAGGGGTCACTGAAGCTTTCTTT
TRBJ2-3,TRBV27,few,TRBD1,CASSQLRTGGTDTQYF,TGTGCCAGCAGTCAACTCCGGACAGGAGGCACAGATACGCAGTATTTT
TRBJ2-2,TRBV20-1,few,NA,CSARAHSSGELFF,TGCAGTGCTAGGGCCCACTCTTCCGGGGAGCTGTTTTTT
TRBJ2-1,TRBV12-3/TRBV12-4,NA,NA,CASSLRGGSNEQFF,TGTGCCAGCAGTTTACGAGGGGGAAGTAATGAGCAGTTCTTC
TRBJ2-1,TRBV5-1,NA,TRBD2,CASSLVGLAGLSNYNEQFF,TGCGCCAGCAGCTTGGTAGGACTAGCGGGCCTATCCAATTACAATGAGCAGTTCTTC
TRBJ1-3,TRBV2,many,NA,CASSEGRGNSGNTIYF,TGTGCCAGCAGTGAAGGACGGGGAAACTCTGGAAACACCATATATTTT
TRBJ1-2,TRBV11-1,NA,NA,CASSPVRIEPKNQYGYTF,TGTGCCAGCAGCCCGGTTCGGATAGAACCCAAGAATCAATATGGCTACACCTTC
TRBJ2-7,TRBV15,NA,NA,CATSSQLVREQYF,TGTGCCACCAGTTCGCAACTAGTCCGCGAGCAGTACTTC
TRBJ2-2,TRBV15,NA,NA,CATSRATGELFF,TGTGCCACCAGCAGAGCCACCGGGGAGCTGTTTTTT
TRBJ1-4,TRBV20-1,NA,NA,CSASRGGNAEKLFF,TGCAGTGCTTCCCGCGGGGGCAACGCAGAAAAACTGTTTTTT
TRBJ1-6,TRBV6-1,NA,NA,CASTGSSYNSPLHF,TGTGCCAGCACAGGGAGCTCCTATAATTCACCCCTCCACTTT
TRBJ2-1,TRBV12-3/TRBV12-4,many,NA,CASSNRGKNEQFF,TGTGCCAGCAGCAATAGAGGGAAGAATGAGCAGTTCTTC
TRBJ2-5,TRBV20-1,few,NA,CSARDVYQETQYF,TGCAGTGCTAGAGACGTGTACCAAGAGACCCAGTACTTC
TRBJ2-5,TRBV29-1,NA,TRBD2,CSVDPGTSAQETQYF,TGCAGCGTAGACCCTGGGACTAGCGCCCAAGAGACCCAGTACTTC
TRBJ2-7,TRBV14,NA,NA,CASSHDTQQYF,TGTGCCAGCAGCCATGACACTCAGCAGTACTTC
TRBJ2-2,TRBV2,NA,TRBD1,CASSEQGAAAGELFF,TGTGCCAGCTCGGAACAGGGGGCAGCGGCCGGGGAGCTGTTTTTT
TRBJ1-2,TRBV4-2,NA,NA,CASSQDPAPGPPDYTF,TGTGCCAGCAGCCAAGATCCCGCCCCAGGGCCCCCGGACTACACCTTC
TRBJ2-5,TRBV5-5,few,NA,CASSHRPVSQETQYF,TGTGCCAGCAGCCATAGACCCGTCAGCCAAGAGACCCAGTACTTC
TRBJ2-1,TRBV5-1,many,TRBD2,CASSGLASYNEQFF,TGCGCCAGCAGCGGACTAGCGAGCTACAATGAGCAGTTCTTC
TRBJ2-1,TRBV5-1,NA,NA,CASSLDWYKSNEQFF,TGCGCCAGCAGCTTGGATTGGTACAAAAGCAATGAGCAGTTCTTC
TRBJ2-5,TRBV10-3,many,NA,CAISESLRETQYF,TGTGCCATCAGTGAGAGTTTACGGGAGACCCAGTACTTC
TRBJ2-3,TRBV2,few,NA,CASRAGTTFSTDTQYF,TGTGCCAGCAGAGCCGGGACAACTTTCAGCACAGATACGCAGTATTTT
TRBJ2-5,TRBV7-8,NA,NA,CASSLGGLGGETQYF,TGTGCCAGCAGCTTAGGGGGGCTAGGAGGAGAGACCCAGTACTTC
TRBJ2-3,TRBV9,NA,NA,CASSVDRSDTQYF,TGTGCCAGCAGCGTAGATCGGTCAGATACGCAGTATTTT
TRBJ2-7,TRBV7-6,few,NA,CASSPRGAWSYEQYF,TGTGCCAGCAGCCCCAGGGGAGCGTGGTCCTACGAGCAGTACTTC
TRBJ2-5,TRBV29-1,few,NA,CSVVPAGPWETQYF,TGCAGCGTTGTGCCAGCCGGACCTTGGGAGACCCAGTACTTC
TRBJ1-1,TRBV5-6,NA,NA,CASGWGNTEAFF,TGTGCCAGCGGTTGGGGGAACACTGAAGCTTTCTTT
TRBJ2-5,TRBV24-1,NA,NA,CATSDLAGNVQETQYF,TGTGCCACCAGTGATTTGGCCGGAAACGTCCAAGAGACCCAGTACTTC
TRBJ2-1,TRBV12-3/TRBV12-4,many,NA,CATADDRTYNEQFF,TGTGCCACCGCGGACGACCGAACTTACAATGAGCAGTTCTTC
TRBJ2-1,TRBV15,NA,NA,CATSRGPYLSYNEQFF,TGTGCCACCAGCAGAGGACCCTACCTCTCCTACAATGAGCAGTTCTTC
TRBJ2-4,TRBV23-1,NA,NA,CASSHPRTGKAKNIQYF,TGCGCCAGCAGTCATCCACGGACGGGAAAAGCCAAAAACATTCAGTACTTC
TRBJ1-3,TRBV5-1,few,TRBD1,CASSSTGSEDTIYF,TGCGCCAGCAGCTCGACAGGGAGTGAAGACACCATATATTTT
TRBJ1-1,TRBV19,few,NA,CASSKQDTEAFF,TGTGCCAGTAGTAAACAGGACACTGAAGCTTTCTTT
TRBJ2-5,TRBV29-1,NA,NA,CSVRRVQETQYF,TGCAGCGTGCGACGGGTACAAGAGACCCAGTACTTC
TRBJ1-2,TRBV5-8,NA,NA,CASSLGGEYGYTF,TGTGCCAGCAGCCTCGGCGGGGAGTATGGCTACACCTTC
TRBJ1-2,TRBV10-3,NA,NA,CAIRGWDSYGYTF,TGTGCCATCAGGGGGTGGGACTCCTATGGCTACACCTTC
TRBJ2-5,TRBV20-1,NA,NA,CSATSWTAPQETQYF,TGCAGTGCTACCTCTTGGACAGCGCCTCAAGAGACCCAGTACTTC